This T cell receptor (beta chain) was identified during a study of identical twins. Germline V gene data show CDR1 as SGHKS and CDR2 as YYEKEE (reference sequence). The CDR3 sequence is 16 residues long. V was shortened by 1 base and J by 6 bases, with 17 bases between the two germline ends. cDNA carried unique molecular identifiers, and a universal primer site was added by template switching. One entry per CDR3 protein results from TCRdb running MiXCR on the 5' RACE reads. The repertoire holds roughly 1.6 million distinct CDR3 sequences, with less than 40% as singletons. The origin of this receptor is a newborn girl in good health. The sequenced sample consisted of cord blood. J is TRBJ1-5 and V is TRBV5-5; D remains ambiguous. The CDR3 DNA sequence: TGTGCCAGCAGCTTGTTCATGGGGTCGGGTATTCAGCCCCAGCATTTT. Encoded protein: CASSLFMGSGIQPQHF.